The 9 T cell receptor beta chains presented below share a single source sample, sequenced in a study of blood T cells in healthy people across ages. A second PCR, run for about 7 to 11 cycles, used a sample-barcoded 5' primer plus a J-beta primer mix. TCRdb processed the 5' RACE reads anew with MiXCR; each CDR3 protein has one entry. The sample holds under 1,100,000 distinct CDR3 sequences, around 25% seen once. These sequences were also reported in another study, on T cells of mothers and their children.

The source material was blood. Receptor source: a girl aged 2-9 years in good health.

The CDR3 region has the DNA TGCAGCGTTGAAGTCTCCGGCGGTGAGCAGTTCTTC. As protein: CSVEVSGGEQFF. The V and J genes are TRBV29-1 and TRBJ2-1; D not certain. CDR3 length equals 12 residues. Germline values: CDR1 SQVTM, CDR2 ANQGSEA. Trimming stripped 1 base from V and 9 bases from J, with 10 bases between.

V usage is TRBV7-2 and J usage is TRBJ2-3; D perhaps matches TRBD1 (5 bases). V dropped 0 bases and J dropped 6 bases, with 13 bases sitting between them. The CDR3 is 15 amino acids. Germline assignment: CDR1 SGHTA and CDR2 FQGNSA. The CDR3 loop reads CASSLAGAEVDTQYF. CDR3 DNA sequence: TGTGCCAGCAGCTTAGCAGGGGCAGAGGTTGATACGCAGTATTTT.

This clonotype is a singleton in its sample. The chain employs TRBV2 and TRBJ2-1; D uncertain. The CDR3 is 13 residues long. CDR1 and CDR2 (germline): SNHLY, FYNNEI. Trimming pared 7 bases from V and 4 bases from J, leaving 11 bases between. The CDR3 nucleotides read TGTGCCAGCAATCGGAGTGCATACAATGAGCAGTTCTTC. Translation: CASNRSAYNEQFF.

This clonotype showed up just a few times. The chain combines TRBV5-1 with TRBJ2-5; 8 bases are a match to TRBD2. Germline V gene lookup returns CDR1 SGHRS and CDR2 YFSETQ. The V segment lost 4 bases and the J segment 5 bases; nucleotides outside the gene matches: 13. The CDR3 loop spans 16 amino acids. CDR3 bases: TGCGCCAGCAGCCCGTTGAGTAGCGGGGTTATGGAGACCCAGTACTTC. Translated, it gives CASSPLSSGVMETQYF.

V gene TRBV6-2 or TRBV6-3 combines with J gene TRBJ1-2; D remains unclear. In germline, CDR1 is MNHEY, CDR2 SVGEGT. The CDR3 sequence is 14 residues long. V lost 3 bases and J 2 bases, leaving 10 bases between the germline ends. CDR3 in DNA: TGTGCCAGCAGTTATTTCGGGCTAAACTATGGCTACACCTTC. This encodes CASSYFGLNYGYTF.

The V gene is TRBV29-1, the J gene TRBJ1-1, with 9 bases that match TRBD1. CDR3 length: 14 amino acids. V trimming: 3 bases; J trimming: 5 bases; junction bases outside the gene matches: 7. Germline V gives CDR1 SQVTM, CDR2 ANQGSEA. The DNA of the CDR3 is TGCAGCGTTGAGGGACAGGGCCTAGAGACTGAAGCTTTCTTT. As protein: CSVEGQGLETEAFF.

The table lists this clonotype with a few counts. This sequence joins TRBV29-1 and TRBJ2-4; D not resolved. Per the germline V gene, CDR1 is SQVTM and CDR2 is ANQGSEA. This CDR3 spans 15 amino acids. Trimming took off 0 bases at V and 6 bases at J, with 15 bases between the two ends. CDR3: CSVEDTQDLRNIQYF. CDR3 DNA: TGCAGCGTTGAAGATACTCAGGACCTTAGAAACATTCAGTACTTC. Full variable domain (rest looked up from reference TRBV29-1 and TRBJ2-4): SAVISQKPSRDICQRGTSLTIQCQVDSQVTMMFWYRQQPGQSLTLIATANQGSEATYESGFVIDKFPISRPNLTFSTLTVSNMSPEDSSIYLCSVEDTQDLRNIQYFGAGTRLSVL.

This clonotype was counted a few times. The chain has TRBV27 and TRBJ2-4, with 7 bases identical to TRBD2. The germline gives CDR1 MNHEY, CDR2 SMNVEV (reference sequence). This CDR3 contains 12 residues. Trimming took 6 bases from V and 9 from J; bases not matched to a gene: 5. Here the CDR3 DNA reads TGTGCCAGCAGGTCAGGGAGGGGCATTCAGTACTTC. Translating gives CASRSGRGIQYF.

This chain links TRBV11-2 with TRBJ2-7; 8 nucleotides match TRBD1. Losses at the gene ends were 4 bases for V and 5 bases for J; bases not matched to a gene: 4. Germline V gene lookup returns CDR1 SGHAT and CDR2 FQNNGV. The CDR3 has 13 amino acids. The chain's CDR3 is CASSSTGANEQYF. The CDR3 DNA is TGTGCCAGCAGCTCGACAGGGGCGAACGAGCAGTACTTC.